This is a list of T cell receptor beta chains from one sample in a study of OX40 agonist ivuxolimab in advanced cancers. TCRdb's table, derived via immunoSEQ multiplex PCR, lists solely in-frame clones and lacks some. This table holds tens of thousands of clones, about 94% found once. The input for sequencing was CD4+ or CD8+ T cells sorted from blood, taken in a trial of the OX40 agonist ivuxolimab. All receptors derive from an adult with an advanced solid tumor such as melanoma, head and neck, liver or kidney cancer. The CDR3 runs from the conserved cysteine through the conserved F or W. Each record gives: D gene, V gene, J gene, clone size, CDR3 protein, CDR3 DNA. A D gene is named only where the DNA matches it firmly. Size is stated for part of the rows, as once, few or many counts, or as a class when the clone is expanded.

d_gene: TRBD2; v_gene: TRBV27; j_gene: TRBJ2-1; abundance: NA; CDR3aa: CASTFTTSGGPYNEQFF; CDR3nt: TGTGCCAGCACCTTCACAACTAGCGGGGGACCCTACAATGAGCAGTTCTTC
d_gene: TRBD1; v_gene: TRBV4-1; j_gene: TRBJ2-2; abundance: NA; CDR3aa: CASSQTGVGTGELFF; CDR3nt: TGCGCCAGCAGCCAAACAGGGGTGGGCACCGGGGAGCTGTTTTTT
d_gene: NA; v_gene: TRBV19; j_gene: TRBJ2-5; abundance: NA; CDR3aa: CASTPVAWDFIGETQYF; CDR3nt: TGTGCCAGTACCCCCGTGGCGTGGGACTTCATCGGGGAGACCCAGTACTTC
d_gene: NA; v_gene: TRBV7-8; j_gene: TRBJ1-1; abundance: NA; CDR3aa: CATEIGANDEAFF; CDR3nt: TGTGCCACCGAGATCGGAGCCAATGATGAAGCTTTCTTT
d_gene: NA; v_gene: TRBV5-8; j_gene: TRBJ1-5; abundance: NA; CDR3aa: CASSSYSTGLRQPQHF; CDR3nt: TGTGCCAGCAGCTCGTATAGTACAGGGCTACGTCAGCCCCAGCATTTT
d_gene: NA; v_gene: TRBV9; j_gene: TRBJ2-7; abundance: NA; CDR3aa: CASSAPGREDEQYF; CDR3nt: TGTGCCAGCAGCGCCCCGGGCAGGGAAGACGAGCAGTACTTC
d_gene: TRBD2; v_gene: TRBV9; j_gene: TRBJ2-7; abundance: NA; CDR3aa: CASSATESRGGPWNEQYF; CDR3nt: TGTGCCAGCAGCGCCACCGAAAGCCGGGGGGGTCCTTGGAACGAGCAGTACTTC
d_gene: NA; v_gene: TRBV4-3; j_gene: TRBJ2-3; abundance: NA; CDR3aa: CASSQEPSGDTQYF; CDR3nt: TGCGCCAGCAGCCAAGAGCCCAGCGGGGATACGCAGTATTTT
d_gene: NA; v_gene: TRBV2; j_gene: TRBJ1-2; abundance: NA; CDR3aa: CASSVVQGEGYGYTF; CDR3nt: TGTGCCAGCAGTGTGGTACAGGGAGAGGGCTATGGCTACACCTTC
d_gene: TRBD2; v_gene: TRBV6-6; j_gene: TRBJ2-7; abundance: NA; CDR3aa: CASSLAGSYEQYF; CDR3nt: TGTGCCAGCAGTCTAGCGGGCTCCTACGAGCAGTACTTC
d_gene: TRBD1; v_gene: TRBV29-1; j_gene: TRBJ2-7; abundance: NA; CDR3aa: CSVSGTGPEQYF; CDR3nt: TGCAGCGTCTCCGGGACAGGGCCCGAGCAGTACTTC
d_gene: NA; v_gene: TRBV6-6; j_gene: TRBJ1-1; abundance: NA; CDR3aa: CASSINTEAFF; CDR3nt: TGTGCCAGCAGTATCAACACTGAAGCTTTCTTT
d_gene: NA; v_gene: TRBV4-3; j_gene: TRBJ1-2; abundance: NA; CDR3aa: CASSQVGGGVARNGYTF; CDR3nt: TGCGCCAGCAGCCAAGTTGGGGGCGGGGTGGCCCGCAATGGCTACACCTTC
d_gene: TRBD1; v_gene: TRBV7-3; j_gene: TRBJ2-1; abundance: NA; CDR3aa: CASSSSLGQGVYNEQFF; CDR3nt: TGTGCCAGCAGCTCGTCCTTAGGACAGGGGGTTTACAATGAGCAGTTCTTC
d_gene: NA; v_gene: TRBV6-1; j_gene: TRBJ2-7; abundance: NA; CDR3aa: CASSEEEGLSGYEQYF; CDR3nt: TGTGCCAGCAGTGAAGAGGAAGGACTAAGTGGCTACGAGCAGTACTTC
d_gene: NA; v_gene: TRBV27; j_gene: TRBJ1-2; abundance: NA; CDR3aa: CASSLSTDYGYTF; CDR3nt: TGTGCCAGCAGTTTATCGACGGACTATGGCTACACCTTC
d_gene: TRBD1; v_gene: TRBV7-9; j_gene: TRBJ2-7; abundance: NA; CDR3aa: CASSHRGHWEQYF; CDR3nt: TGTGCCAGCAGTCACAGGGGGCATTGGGAGCAGTACTTC
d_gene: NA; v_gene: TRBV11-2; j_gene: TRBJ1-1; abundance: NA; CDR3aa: CASSSGVSEAFF; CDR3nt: TGTGCCAGCAGCTCCGGTGTTTCTGAAGCTTTCTTT
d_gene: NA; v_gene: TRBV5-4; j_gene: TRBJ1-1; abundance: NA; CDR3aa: CASSLEGVNTEAFF; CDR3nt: TGTGCCAGCAGCTTGGAGGGCGTGAACACTGAAGCTTTCTTT
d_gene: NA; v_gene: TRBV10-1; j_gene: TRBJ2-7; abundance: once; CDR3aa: CASSQGLGEQYF; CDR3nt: TGCGCCAGCAGTCAAGGACTGGGCGAGCAGTACTTC
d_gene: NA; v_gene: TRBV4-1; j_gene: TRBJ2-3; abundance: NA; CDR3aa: CASSRDPSGQTSTDTQYF; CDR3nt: TGCGCCAGCAGCCGAGACCCCTCTGGCCAGACTAGCACAGATACGCAGTATTTT
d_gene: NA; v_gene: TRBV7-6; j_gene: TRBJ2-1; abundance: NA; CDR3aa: CASSLASIMGDVQFF; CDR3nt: TGTGCCAGCAGCTTAGCGAGTATTATGGGTGACGTACAGTTCTTC
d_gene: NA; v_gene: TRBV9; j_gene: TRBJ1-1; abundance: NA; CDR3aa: CASSPASNTEAFF; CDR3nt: TGTGCCAGCAGCCCGGCATCGAACACTGAAGCTTTCTTT
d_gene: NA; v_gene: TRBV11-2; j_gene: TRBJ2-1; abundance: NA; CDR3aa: CASSPWGSRVTYNEQFF; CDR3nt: TGTGCCAGCAGCCCCTGGGGGAGTAGGGTCACCTACAATGAGCAGTTCTTC
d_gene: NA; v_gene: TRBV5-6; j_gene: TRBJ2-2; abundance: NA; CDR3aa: CAFGTGELFF; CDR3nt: TGTGCCTTCGGGACCGGGGAGCTGTTTTTT
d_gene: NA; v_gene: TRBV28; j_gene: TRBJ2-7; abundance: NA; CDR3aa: CASSFRWRETYEQYF; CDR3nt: TGTGCCAGCAGTTTCCGTTGGCGGGAAACCTACGAGCAGTACTTC
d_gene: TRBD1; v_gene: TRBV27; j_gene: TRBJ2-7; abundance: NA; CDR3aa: CASSLGQGVDEQYF; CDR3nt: TGTGCCAGCAGTTTAGGGCAGGGGGTCGACGAGCAGTACTTC
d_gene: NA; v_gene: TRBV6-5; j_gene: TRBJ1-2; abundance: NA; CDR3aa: CASSTGYFGYTF; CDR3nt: TGTGCCAGCAGTACAGGGTACTTTGGCTACACCTTC
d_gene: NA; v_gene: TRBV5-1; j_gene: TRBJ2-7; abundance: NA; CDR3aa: CASSLAYGTSYEQYF; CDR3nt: TGCGCCAGCAGCTTGGCTTACGGGACGTCCTACGAGCAGTACTTC
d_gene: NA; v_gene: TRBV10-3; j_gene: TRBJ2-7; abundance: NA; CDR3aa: CAISERLYNTGIPYYEQYF; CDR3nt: TGTGCCATCAGTGAAAGGTTGTATAATACAGGGATACCATATTACGAGCAGTACTTC
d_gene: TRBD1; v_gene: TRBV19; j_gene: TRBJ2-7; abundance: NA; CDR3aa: CASSIVSGGRDEQYF; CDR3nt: TGTGCCAGTAGTATAGTGTCAGGGGGTCGGGACGAGCAGTACTTC
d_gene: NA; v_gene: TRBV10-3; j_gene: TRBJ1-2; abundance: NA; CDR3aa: CAISTVGGDNYGYTF; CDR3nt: TGTGCCATCAGCACCGTTGGGGGAGATAACTATGGCTACACCTTC
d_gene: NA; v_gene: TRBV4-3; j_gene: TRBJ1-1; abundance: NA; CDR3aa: CASSQSRGGGHDPFF; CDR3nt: TGCGCCAGCAGCCAGAGTCGTGGGGGCGGGCACGACCCTTTCTTT
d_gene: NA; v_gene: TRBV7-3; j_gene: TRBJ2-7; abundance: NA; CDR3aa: CASSLPGYEQYF; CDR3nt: TGTGCCAGCAGCTTACCAGGGTACGAGCAGTACTTC
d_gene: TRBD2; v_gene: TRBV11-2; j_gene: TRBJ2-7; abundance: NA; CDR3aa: CASSLMGGSNPYEQYF; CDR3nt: TGTGCCAGCAGCTTAATGGGCGGGAGTAACCCCTACGAGCAGTACTTC
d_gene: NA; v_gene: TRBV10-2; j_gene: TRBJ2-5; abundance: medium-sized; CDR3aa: CASSGVGETQYF; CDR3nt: TGCGCCAGCAGTGGGGTGGGGGAGACCCAGTACTTC
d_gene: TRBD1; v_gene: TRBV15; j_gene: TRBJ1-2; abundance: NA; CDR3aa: CATSTRQGFHYGYTF; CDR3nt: TGTGCCACCAGCACGCGACAGGGATTTCACTATGGCTACACCTTC
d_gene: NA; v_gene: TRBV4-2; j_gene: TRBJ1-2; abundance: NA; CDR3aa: CASSQESTGSYGYTF; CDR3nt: TGTGCCAGCAGCCAAGAATCGACAGGATCCTATGGCTACACCTTC